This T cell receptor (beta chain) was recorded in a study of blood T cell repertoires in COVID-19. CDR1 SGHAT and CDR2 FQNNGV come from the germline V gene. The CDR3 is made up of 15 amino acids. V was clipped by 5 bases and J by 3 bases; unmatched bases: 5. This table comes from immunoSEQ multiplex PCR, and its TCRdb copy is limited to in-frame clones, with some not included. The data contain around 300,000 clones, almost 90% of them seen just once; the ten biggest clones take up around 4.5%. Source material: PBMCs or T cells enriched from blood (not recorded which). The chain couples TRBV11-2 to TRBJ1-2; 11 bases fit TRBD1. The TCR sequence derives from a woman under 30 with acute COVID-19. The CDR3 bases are TGTGCCAGCAGCCCCCGGACAGGGGGCGACTATGGCTACACCTTC. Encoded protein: CASSPRTGGDYGYTF.